Sequencing of this T cell receptor beta chain was carried out in a study of cytomegalovirus exposure and HLA in healthy donors. Turning to the study itself: About 85 million unique TCRs from HLA-typed donors were held in an early release of data.

Germline lookup yields CDR1 SQVTM and CDR2 ANQGSEA. The V and J ends lost 3 bases and 5 bases respectively, with 10 bases between them. The CDR3 loop spans 13 amino acids. Points on this clone: Antigen unknown.

With 60 Vbeta and 13 Jbeta primers, the PCR was carried out. Clones were read by immunoSEQ multiplex PCR, and TCRdb kept only the in-frame ones, dropping some. This sample has roughly 75,000 clones; roughly 84% occur once, and the top ten carry around 18%. Study results and caveats: Associated with HLA alleles at 0.05 false discovery rate in a later analysis were about 17,000 TCR beta sequences. Presence/absence analyses supposed approximately even sequencing depth among donors. In vitro data verified a few CMV-associated chains as specific for CMV antigens.

The TCR comes from a man in his 70s in good health and CMV-seropositive. The rearrangement links TRBV29-1 to TRBJ2-2; possibly TRBD2 for D (5 bases). Sequencing was performed on PBMCs. CDR3 bases: TGCAGCGTTGATCTCTCGGGGACCGGGGAGCTGTTTTTT. Residues: CSVDLSGTGELFF.